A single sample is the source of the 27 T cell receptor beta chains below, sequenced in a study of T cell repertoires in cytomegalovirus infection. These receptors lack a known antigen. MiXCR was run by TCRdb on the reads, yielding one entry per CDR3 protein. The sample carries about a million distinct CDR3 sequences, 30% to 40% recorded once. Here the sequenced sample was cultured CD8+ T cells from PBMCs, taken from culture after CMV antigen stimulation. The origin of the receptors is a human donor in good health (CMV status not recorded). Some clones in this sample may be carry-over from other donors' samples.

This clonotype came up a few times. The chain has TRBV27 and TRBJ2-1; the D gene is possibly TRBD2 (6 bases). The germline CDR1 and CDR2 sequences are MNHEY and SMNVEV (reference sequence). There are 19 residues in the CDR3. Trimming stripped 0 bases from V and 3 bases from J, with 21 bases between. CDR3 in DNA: TGTGCCAGCAGTTTATCGCGGCGTGGGGGGAAGGCCTACTACAATGAGCAGTTCTTC. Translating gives CASSLSRRGGKAYYNEQFF.

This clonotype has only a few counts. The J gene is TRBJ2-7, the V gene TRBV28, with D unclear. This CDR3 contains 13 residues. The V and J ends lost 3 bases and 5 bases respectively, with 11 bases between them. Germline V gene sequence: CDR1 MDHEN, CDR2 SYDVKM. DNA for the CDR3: TGTGCCAGCAGTTTCCTGACTTGGGACGAGCAGTACTTC. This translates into CASSFLTWDEQYF.

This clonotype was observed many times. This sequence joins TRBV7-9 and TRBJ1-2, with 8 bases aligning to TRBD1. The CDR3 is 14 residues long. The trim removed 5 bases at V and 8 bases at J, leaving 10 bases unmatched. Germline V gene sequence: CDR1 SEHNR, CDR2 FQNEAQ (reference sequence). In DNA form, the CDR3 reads TGTGCCAGCAGCCTTACAGGGGGACCTGGGGGCTACACCTTC. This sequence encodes CASSLTGGPGGYTF.

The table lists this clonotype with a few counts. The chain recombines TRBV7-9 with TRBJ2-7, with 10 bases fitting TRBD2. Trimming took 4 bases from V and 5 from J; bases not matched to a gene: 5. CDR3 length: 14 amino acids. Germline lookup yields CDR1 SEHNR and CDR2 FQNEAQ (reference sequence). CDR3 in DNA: TGTGCCAGCAGCTCCGGGACTAGCGATAACGAGCAGTACGTC. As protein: CASSSGTSDNEQYV.

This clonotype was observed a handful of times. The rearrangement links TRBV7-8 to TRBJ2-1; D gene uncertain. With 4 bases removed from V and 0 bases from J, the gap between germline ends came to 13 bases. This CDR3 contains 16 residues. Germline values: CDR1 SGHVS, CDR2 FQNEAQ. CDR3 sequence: CASSYSGLSSYNEQFF. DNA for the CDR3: TGTGCCAGCAGCTACAGTGGGTTGAGCTCCTACAATGAGCAGTTCTTC. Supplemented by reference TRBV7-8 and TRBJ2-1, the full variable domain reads GAGVSQSPRYKVAKRGQDVALRCDPISGHVSLFWYQQALGQGPEFLTYFQNEAQLDKSGLPSDRFFAERPEGSVSTLKIQRTQQEDSAVYLCASSYSGLSSYNEQFFGPGTRLTVL.

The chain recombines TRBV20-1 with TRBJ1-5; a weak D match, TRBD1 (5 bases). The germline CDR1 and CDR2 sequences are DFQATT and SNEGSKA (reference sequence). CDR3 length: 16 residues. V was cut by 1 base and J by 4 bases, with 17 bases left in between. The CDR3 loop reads CSARGSGGLRNQPQHF. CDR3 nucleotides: TGCAGTGCTAGAGGCTCGGGGGGACTGAGAAATCAGCCCCAGCATTTT.

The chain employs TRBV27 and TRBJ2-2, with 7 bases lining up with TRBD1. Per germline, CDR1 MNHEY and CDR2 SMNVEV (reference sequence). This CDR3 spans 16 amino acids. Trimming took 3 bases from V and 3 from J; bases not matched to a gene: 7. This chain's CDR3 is CASSFGQAYYTGELFF. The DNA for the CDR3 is TGTGCCAGCAGTTTTGGACAGGCTTATTACACCGGGGAGCTGTTTTTT.

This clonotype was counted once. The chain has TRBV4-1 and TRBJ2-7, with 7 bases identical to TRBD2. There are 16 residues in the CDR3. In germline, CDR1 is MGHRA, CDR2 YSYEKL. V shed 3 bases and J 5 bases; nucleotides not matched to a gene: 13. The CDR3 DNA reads TGCGCCAGCAGCCAGATCCCCTGGGACTATACAGACGAGCAGTACTTC. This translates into CASSQIPWDYTDEQYF.

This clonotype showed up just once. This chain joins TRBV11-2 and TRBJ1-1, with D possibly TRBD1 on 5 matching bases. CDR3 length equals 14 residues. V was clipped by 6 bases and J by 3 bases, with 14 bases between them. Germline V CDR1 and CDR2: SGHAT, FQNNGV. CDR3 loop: CASRRWGPDTEAFF. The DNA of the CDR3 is TGTGCCAGCAGGCGGTGGGGACCGGACACTGAAGCTTTCTTT.

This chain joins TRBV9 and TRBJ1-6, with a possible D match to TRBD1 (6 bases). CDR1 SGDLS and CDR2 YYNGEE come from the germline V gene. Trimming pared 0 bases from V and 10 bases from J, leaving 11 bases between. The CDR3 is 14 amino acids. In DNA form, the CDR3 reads TGTGCCAGCAGCGTAGGGGACAAGGGGTCACCCCTCCACTTT. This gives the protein CASSVGDKGSPLHF. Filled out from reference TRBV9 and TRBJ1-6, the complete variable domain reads DSGVTQTPKHLITATGQRVTLRCSPRSGDLSVYWYQQSLDQGLQFLIQYYNGEERAKGNILERFSAQQFPDLHSELNLSSLELGDSALYFCASSVGDKGSPLHFGNGTRLTVT.

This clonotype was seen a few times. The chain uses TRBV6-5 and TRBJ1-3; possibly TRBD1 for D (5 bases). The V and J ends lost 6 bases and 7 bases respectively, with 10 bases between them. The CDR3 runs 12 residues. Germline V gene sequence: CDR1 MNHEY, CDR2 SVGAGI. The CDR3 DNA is TGTGCCAGCAGCGGTGAGGGGAACACCATATATTTT. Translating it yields CASSGEGNTIYF.

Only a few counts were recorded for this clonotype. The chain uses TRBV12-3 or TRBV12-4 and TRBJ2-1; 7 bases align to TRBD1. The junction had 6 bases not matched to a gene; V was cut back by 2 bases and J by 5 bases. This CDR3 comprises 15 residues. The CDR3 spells CASSLTRGLNNEQFF. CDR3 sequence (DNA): TGTGCCAGCAGTTTAACTAGGGGGCTCAACAATGAGCAGTTCTTC.

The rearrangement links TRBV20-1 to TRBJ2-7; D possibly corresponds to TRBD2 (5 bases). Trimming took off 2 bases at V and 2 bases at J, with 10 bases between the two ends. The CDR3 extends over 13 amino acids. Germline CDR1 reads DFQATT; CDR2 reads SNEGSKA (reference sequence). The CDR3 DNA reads TGCAGTGCTAGATCGACGGGGACCTACGAGCAGTACTTC. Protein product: CSARSTGTYEQYF.

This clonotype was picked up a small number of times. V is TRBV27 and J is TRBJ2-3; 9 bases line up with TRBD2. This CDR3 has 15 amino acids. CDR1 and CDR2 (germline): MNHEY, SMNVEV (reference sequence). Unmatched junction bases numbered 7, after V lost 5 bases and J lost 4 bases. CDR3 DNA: TGTGCCAGCAGTACGCGGGGGGGCCGCGCAGATACGCAGTATTTT. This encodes CASSTRGGRADTQYF.

The DNA for the CDR3 is TGTGCCAGCAGTTTCCCCGACAGGGTGTACACCGGGGAGCTGTTTTTT. Residues: CASSFPDRVYTGELFF. The gene calls are TRBV28 and TRBJ2-2; 7 bases match TRBD1. Trimming cost V 3 bases and J 3 bases; bases outside gene matches: 7. Looked up from germline, CDR1 is MDHEN and CDR2 is SYDVKM. This CDR3 is 16 amino acids long. Looking up the rest from reference TRBV28 and TRBJ2-2 gives the full variable domain: DVKVTQSSRYLVKRTGEKVFLECVQDMDHENMFWYRQDPGLGLRLIYFSYDVKMKEKGDIPEGYSVSREKKERFSLILESASTNQTSMYLCASSFPDRVYTGELFFGEGSRLTVL.

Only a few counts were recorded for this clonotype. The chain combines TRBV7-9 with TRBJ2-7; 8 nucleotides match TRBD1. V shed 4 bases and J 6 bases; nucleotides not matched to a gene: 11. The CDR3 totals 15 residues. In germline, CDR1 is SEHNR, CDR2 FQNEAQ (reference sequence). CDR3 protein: CASSSADRVLPEQYF. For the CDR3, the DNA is TGTGCCAGCAGCTCCGCGGACAGGGTTCTGCCCGAGCAGTACTTC.

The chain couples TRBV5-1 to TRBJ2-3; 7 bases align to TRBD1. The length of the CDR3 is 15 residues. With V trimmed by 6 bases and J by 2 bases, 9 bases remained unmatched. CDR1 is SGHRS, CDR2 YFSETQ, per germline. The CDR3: CASNIPGQSTDTQYF. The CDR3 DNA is TGCGCCAGCAATATCCCGGGACAGTCCACAGATACGCAGTATTTT.

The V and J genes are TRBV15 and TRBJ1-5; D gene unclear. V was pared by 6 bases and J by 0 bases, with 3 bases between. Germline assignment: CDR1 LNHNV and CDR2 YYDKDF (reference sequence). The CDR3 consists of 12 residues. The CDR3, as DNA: TGTGCCACCAGAGGTAGCAATCAGCCCCAGCATTTT. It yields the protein CATRGSNQPQHF.

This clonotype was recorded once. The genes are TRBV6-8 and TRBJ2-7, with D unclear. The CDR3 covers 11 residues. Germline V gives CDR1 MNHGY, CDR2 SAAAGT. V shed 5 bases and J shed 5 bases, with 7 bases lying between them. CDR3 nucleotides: TGTGCCAGCAGTGCCGCGAACGAGCAGTACTTC. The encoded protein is CASSAANEQYF.

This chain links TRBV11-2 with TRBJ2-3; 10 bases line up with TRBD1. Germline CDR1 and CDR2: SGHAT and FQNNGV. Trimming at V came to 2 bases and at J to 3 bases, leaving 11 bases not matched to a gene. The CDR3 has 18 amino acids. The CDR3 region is CASSLFRQGAYVTDTQYF. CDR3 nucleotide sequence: TGTGCCAGCAGCTTATTTAGACAGGGGGCGTATGTTACAGATACGCAGTATTTT.

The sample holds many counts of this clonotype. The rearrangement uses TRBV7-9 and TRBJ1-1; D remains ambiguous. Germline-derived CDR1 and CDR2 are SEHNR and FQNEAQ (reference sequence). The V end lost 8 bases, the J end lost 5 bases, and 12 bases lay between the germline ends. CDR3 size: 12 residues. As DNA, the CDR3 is TGTGCCAGCGGGCCTGATAAGACTGAAGCTTTCTTT. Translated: CASGPDKTEAFF.

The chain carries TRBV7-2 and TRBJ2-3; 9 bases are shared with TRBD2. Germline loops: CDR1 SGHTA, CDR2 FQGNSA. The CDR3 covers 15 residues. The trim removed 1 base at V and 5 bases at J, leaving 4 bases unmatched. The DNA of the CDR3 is TGTGCCAGCAGCTTAGTGCGGGGGGGCGTAGATACGCAGTATTTT. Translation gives CASSLVRGGVDTQYF.

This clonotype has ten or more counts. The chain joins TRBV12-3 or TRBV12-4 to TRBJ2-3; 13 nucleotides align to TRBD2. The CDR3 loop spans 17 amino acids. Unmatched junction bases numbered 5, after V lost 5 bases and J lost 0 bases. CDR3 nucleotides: TGTGCCAGCAGTCCAGGGACTAGCGGGACTAGCACAGATACGCAGTATTTT. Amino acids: CASSPGTSGTSTDTQYF.

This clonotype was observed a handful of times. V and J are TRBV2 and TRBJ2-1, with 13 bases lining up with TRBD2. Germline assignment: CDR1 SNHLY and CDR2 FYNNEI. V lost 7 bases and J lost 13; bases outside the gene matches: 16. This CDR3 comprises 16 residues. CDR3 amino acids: CASIGRLAGGPVRQFF. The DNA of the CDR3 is TGTGCCAGCATCGGACGACTAGCGGGGGGCCCCGTACGTCAGTTCTTC.

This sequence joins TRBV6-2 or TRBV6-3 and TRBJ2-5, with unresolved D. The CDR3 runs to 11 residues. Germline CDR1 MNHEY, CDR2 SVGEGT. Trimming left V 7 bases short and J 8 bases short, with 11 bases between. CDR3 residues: CASTLEETQYF. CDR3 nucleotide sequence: TGTGCCAGCACCCTAGAGGAAACCCAGTACTTC.

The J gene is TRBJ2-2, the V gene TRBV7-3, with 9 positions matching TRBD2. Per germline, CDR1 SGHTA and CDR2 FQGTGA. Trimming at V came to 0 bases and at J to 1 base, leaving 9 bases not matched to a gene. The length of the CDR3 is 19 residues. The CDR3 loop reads CASSLTYLAGAGNTGELFF. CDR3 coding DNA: TGTGCCAGCAGCTTAACATACTTAGCGGGGGCCGGGAACACCGGGGAGCTGTTTTTT.

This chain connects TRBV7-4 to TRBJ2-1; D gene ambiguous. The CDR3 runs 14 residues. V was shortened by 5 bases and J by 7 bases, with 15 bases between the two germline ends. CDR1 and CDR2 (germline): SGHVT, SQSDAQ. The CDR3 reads CASSQATGRNEQFF. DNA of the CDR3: TGTGCCAGCAGCCAAGCTACCGGTCGGAATGAGCAGTTCTTC. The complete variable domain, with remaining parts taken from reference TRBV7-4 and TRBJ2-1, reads GAGVSQSPRYKVAKRGRDVALRCDSISGHVTLYWYRQTLGQGSEVLTYSQSDAQRDKSGRPSGRFSAERPERSVSTLKIQRTEQGDSAVYLCASSQATGRNEQFFGPGTRLTVL.